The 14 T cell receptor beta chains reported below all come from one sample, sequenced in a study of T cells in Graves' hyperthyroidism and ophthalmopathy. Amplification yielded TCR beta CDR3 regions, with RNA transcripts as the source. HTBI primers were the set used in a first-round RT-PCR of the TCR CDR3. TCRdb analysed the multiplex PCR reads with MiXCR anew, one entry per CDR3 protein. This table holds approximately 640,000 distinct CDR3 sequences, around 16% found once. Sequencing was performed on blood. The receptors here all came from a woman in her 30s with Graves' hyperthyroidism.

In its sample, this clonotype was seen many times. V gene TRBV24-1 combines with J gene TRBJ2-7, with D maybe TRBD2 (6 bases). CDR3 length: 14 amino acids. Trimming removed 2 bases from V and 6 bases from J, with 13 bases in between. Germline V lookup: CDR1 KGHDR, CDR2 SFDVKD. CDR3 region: CATSDSPGDGEQYF. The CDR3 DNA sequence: TGTGCCACCAGTGATTCGCCGGGGGATGGCGAGCAGTACTTC.

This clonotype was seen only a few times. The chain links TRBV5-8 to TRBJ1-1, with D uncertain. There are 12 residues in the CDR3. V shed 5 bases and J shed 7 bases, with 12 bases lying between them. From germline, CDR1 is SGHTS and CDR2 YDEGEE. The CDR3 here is CASRAFQSEAFF. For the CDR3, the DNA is TGTGCCAGCAGGGCCTTTCAGAGTGAAGCTTTCTTT.

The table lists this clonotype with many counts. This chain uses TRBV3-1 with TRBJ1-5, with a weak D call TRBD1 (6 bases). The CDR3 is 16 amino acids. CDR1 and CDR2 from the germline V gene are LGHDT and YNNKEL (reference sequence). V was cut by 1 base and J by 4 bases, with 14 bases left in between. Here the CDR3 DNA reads TGTGCCAGCAGCCAAGGAGGACAGTCCAGTAATCAGCCCCAGCATTTT. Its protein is CASSQGGQSSNQPQHF.

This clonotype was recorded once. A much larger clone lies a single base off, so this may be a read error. DNA for the CDR3: TGTGCCAGCAGACGCAGACAGGGGGCTGGAAACACTGAAGCTTTCTTT. Translating gives CASRRRQGAGNTEAFF. The chain recombines TRBV6-2 or TRBV6-3 with TRBJ1-1, with 10 bases that match TRBD1. J gave up 2 bases and V 6 bases, and 9 bases lay outside the gene matches. The CDR3 sequence is 16 residues long. The germline V gene encodes CDR1 MNHEY and CDR2 SVGEGT.

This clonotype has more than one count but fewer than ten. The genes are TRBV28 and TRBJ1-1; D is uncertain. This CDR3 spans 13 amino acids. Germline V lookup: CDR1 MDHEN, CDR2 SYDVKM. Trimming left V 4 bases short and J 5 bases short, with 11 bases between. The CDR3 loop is CASSSSRSTEAFF. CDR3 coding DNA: TGTGCCAGCAGTTCCTCGAGATCGACTGAAGCTTTCTTT. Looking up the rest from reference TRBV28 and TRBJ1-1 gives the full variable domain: DVKVTQSSRYLVKRTGEKVFLECVQDMDHENMFWYRQDPGLGLRLIYFSYDVKMKEKGDIPEGYSVSREKKERFSLILESASTNQTSMYLCASSSSRSTEAFFGQGTRLTVV.

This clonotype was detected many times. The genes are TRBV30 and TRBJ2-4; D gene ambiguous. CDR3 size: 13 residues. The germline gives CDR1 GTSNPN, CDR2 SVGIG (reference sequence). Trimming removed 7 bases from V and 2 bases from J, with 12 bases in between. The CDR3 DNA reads TGTGCCTCCAGACGGTCTCCCAAAAACATTCAGTACTTC. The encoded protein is CASRRSPKNIQYF.

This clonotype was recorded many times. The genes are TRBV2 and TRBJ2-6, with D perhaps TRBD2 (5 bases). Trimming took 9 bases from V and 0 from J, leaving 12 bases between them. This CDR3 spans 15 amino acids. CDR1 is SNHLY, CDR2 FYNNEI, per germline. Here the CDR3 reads CARDLDDSGANVLTF. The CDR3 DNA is TGTGCCAGGGACTTGGACGACTCTGGGGCCAACGTCCTGACTTTC. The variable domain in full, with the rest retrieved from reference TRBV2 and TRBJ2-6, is EPEVTQTPSHQVTQMGQEVILRCVPISNHLYFYWYRQILGQKVEFLVSFYNNEISEKSEIFDDQFSVERPDGSNFTLKIRSTKLEDSAMYFCARDLDDSGANVLTFGAGSRLTVL.

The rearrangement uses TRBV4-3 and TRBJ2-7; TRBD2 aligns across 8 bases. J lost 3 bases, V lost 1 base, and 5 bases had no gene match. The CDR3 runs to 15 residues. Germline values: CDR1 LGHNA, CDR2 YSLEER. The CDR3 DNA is TGCGCCAGCAGCCAAGTCCGGGGGGGGAACTACGAGCAGTACTTC. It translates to CASSQVRGGNYEQYF.

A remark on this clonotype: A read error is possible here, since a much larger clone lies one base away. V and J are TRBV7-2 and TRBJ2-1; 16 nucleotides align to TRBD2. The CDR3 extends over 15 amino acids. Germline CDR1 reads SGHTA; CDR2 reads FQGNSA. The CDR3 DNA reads TGTGCCGGCAGCACGGGACTAGCGGGAGGGAATGAGCAGTTCTTC. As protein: CAGSTGLAGGNEQFF.

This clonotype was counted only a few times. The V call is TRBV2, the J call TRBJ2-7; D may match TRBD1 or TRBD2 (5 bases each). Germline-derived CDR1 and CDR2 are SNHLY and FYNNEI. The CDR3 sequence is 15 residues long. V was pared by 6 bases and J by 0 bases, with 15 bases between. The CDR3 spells CASRPFGGSSYEQYF. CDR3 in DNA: TGTGCCAGCAGACCCTTTGGGGGAAGCTCCTACGAGCAGTACTTC. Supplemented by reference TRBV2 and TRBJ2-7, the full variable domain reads EPEVTQTPSHQVTQMGQEVILRCVPISNHLYFYWYRQILGQKVEFLVSFYNNEISEKSEIFDDQFSVERPDGSNFTLKIRSTKLEDSAMYFCASRPFGGSSYEQYFGPGTRLTVT.

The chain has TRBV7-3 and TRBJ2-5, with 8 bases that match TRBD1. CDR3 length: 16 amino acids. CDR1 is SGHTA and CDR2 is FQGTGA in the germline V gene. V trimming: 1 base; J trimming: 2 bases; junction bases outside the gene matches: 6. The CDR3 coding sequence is TGTGCCAGCAGCTTAAAAGGGACAGGACCGCAAGAGACCCAGTACTTC. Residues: CASSLKGTGPQETQYF.

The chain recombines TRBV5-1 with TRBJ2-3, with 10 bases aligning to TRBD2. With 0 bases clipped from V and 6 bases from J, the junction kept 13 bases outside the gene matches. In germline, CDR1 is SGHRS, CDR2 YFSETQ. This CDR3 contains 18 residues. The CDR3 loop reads CASSLASVAGGRVDTQYF. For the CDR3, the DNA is TGCGCCAGCAGCTTGGCCTCCGTAGCGGGAGGTAGGGTGGATACGCAGTATTTT.

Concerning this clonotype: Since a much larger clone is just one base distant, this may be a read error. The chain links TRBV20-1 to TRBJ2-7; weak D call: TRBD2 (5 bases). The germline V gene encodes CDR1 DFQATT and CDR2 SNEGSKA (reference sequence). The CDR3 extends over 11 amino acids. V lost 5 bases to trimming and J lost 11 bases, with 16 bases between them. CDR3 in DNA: TGCAGTGCTGGAGGCGGACGAGAGGAGTACTTC. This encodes CSAGGGREEYF.

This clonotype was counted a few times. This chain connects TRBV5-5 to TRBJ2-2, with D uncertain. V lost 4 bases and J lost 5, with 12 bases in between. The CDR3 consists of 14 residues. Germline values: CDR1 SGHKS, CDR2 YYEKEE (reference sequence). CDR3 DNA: TGTGCCAGCAGCCTGGGTTGGAGAACCGGGGAGCTGTTTTTT. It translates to CASSLGWRTGELFF.